The T cell receptor beta chain described here comes from a study of T-cell reconstitution after alpha-beta-depleted transplantation in children. Findings and caveats of the study: It was newly produced T cells that mostly accounted for T-cell counts and diversity one year after transplant. After transplant, at about two months, alpha-beta T cells were reportedly derived from several hundred expanded graft clones.

This clonotype showed up just a few times. Its antigen is not known. The CDR3 totals 16 residues. Germline loops: CDR1 LGHNA, CDR2 YSLEER. Trimming shortened V by 0 bases and J by 6 bases, and 15 bases separated the two germline ends. Preparing the TCRbeta library involved the use of unique molecular identifiers. TCRdb reanalysed the PCR reads using MiXCR and keeps one entry per CDR3 protein. This sample has fewer than 550,000 distinct CDR3 sequences, with roughly 10% found just once. This clonotype originated in a female patient between 2 and 10 years old who had a stem cell transplant for aplastic anemia, so the T cells may come from the graft donor. This specimen consisted of PBMCs, mostly from graft donor cells, obtained 180 days after TCRalphabeta/CD19-depleted stem cell transplant. The chain carries TRBV4-3 and TRBJ1-3; D is uncertain. Here the CDR3 reads CASSQDRAWRLNTIYF. In nucleotides, the CDR3 is TGCGCCAGCAGCCAAGATAGAGCCTGGCGGTTAAACACCATATATTTT.